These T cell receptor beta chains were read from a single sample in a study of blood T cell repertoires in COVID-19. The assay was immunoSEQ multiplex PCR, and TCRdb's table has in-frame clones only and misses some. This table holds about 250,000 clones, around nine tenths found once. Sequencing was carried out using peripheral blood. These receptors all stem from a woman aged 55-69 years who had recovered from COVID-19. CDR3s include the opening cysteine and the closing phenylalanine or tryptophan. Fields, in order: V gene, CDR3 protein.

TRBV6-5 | CASSYRPDSSYEQYF
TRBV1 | CTSSQALRGNSYNEQFF
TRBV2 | CASSESPWGGGRTYEQYF
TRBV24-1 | CATSAPSVAGATDTQYF
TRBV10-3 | CAISNTGTNNEQFF
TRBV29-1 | CSVRDRANYGYTF
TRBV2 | CASRGMDRAEEDTQYF
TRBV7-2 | CASSLGANNYEQYF
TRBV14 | CASSTLDSQSSPLHF
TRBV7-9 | CASSLARVHNEQFF
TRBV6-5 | CASRPTGGSYEQYF
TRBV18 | CASSPEAQGIQYF
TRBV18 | CASSVGRHSTDTQYF
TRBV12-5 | CASGLATLTGGGTEAFF
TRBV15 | CATSRGGNSPLHF
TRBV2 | CASRGGARSPLHF
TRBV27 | CASSLIGYNSNQPQHF
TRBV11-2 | CASSLGKRETANEQFF
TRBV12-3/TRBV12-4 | CASSFGRVHEQYF
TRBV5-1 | CASTSRAGGGREEQFF
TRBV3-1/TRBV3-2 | CASSQVLSFHEQFF
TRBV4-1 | CASRPMGQLNTEAFF